What follows are 5 T cell receptor beta chains derived from one specimen sequenced in a study of CD8 T cells in Susac syndrome. With random hexamers, reverse transcription was performed on about 0.5 to 1 ug of RNA. TCRdb recomputed calls from the immunoSEQ multiplex PCR reads with MiXCR, one row per CDR3 protein. This table has about 120,000 distinct CDR3 sequences, around 94% appearing once. Material: CD8+ T cells from PBMCs. The receptors derive from a human donor with Susac syndrome.

The chain joins TRBV12-3 or TRBV12-4 to TRBJ1-2; 7 nucleotides match TRBD1. This CDR3 region has 12 residues. J was trimmed by 6 bases and V by 5 bases; bases with no gene match: 3. CDR3: CASSPGTDGYTF. The CDR3 DNA reads as TGTGCCAGCAGTCCCGGGACAGATGGCTACACCTTC.

This chain links TRBV5-1 with TRBJ2-7; D gene unclear. Germline V gives CDR1 SGHRS, CDR2 YFSETQ. The CDR3 loop spans 15 amino acids. V lost 0 bases to trimming and J lost 2 bases, with 12 bases between them. The CDR3 loop reads CASSLVPENPYEQYF. The DNA of the CDR3 is TGCGCCAGCAGCTTGGTTCCTGAGAATCCCTACGAGCAGTACTTC.

This chain uses TRBV7-8 with TRBJ2-5; 9 bases are a match to TRBD1. J was trimmed by 5 bases and V by 3 bases; bases with no gene match: 1. CDR3 length: 13 amino acids. CDR1 and CDR2 (germline): SGHVS, FQNEAQ. The CDR3 here is CASSFDRGETQYF. Here the CDR3 DNA reads TGTGCCAGCAGCTTCGACAGGGGGGAGACCCAGTACTTC.

J is TRBJ2-3 and V is TRBV5-5; possible D gene TRBD1, 5 bases. The CDR3 consists of 16 residues. V lost 0 bases and J lost 0, with 11 bases in between. Germline loops: CDR1 SGHKS, CDR2 YYEKEE (reference sequence). The CDR3 sequence is CASSLGTTTSTDTQYF. The CDR3 DNA sequence: TGTGCCAGCAGCTTGGGGACAACGACTAGCACAGATACGCAGTATTTT.

CDR3: CASSEPRVVEETQYF. DNA of the CDR3: TGCGCCAGCAGTGAGCCCAGGGTTGTCGAAGAGACCCAGTACTTC. The chain couples TRBV10-2 to TRBJ2-5, with D perhaps matching TRBD1 (5 bases). Germline CDR1 reads WSHSY; CDR2 reads SAAADI. Trimming took off 2 bases at V and 3 bases at J, with 13 bases between the two ends. The CDR3 is 15 amino acids.